The 10 T cell receptor beta chains presented below share a single source sample, sequenced in a study of T-cell reconstitution after alpha-beta-depleted transplantation in children. Construction of the TCRbeta library involved unique molecular identifiers. Using its own MiXCR run on the PCR reads, TCRdb lists one record per CDR3 protein. The table includes around 130,000 distinct CDR3 sequences, roughly 10% detected once. The sample consisted of PBMCs, mostly from graft donor cells, taken 180 days after TCRalphabeta/CD19-depleted stem cell transplant. These receptors were obtained from a girl in the first two years of life who had a stem cell transplant for combined immunodeficiency, so the T cells may come from the graft donor.

This clonotype was counted between two and nine times. The V call is TRBV5-1, the J call TRBJ1-1; D remains ambiguous. Trimming stripped 4 bases from V and 6 bases from J, with 13 bases between. CDR1 is SGHRS, CDR2 YFSETQ, per germline. The CDR3 covers 13 residues. The chain's CDR3 is CASSGVLSPEAFF. In nucleotides, the CDR3 is TGCGCCAGCAGCGGGGTATTGTCCCCTGAAGCTTTCTTT.

V gene TRBV30 combines with J gene TRBJ1-5, with unresolved D. Trimming took 5 bases from V and 1 from J, leaving 12 bases between them. In germline, CDR1 is GTSNPN, CDR2 SVGIG (reference sequence). The CDR3 loop spans 14 amino acids. The CDR3 DNA follows: TGTGCCTGGGCCCCCGAGGTGAGCAATCAGCCCCAGCATTTT. It translates to CAWAPEVSNQPQHF.

This clonotype was counted many times. The V and J genes are TRBV9 and TRBJ2-3; tentatively, D is TRBD1 (6 bases). V lost 0 bases and J lost 4, with 12 bases in between. The CDR3 is 15 residues long. Germline-derived CDR1 and CDR2 are SGDLS and YYNGEE. For the CDR3, the DNA is TGTGCCAGCAGCGTAGCTTCAGGGGTGGCAGATACGCAGTATTTT. Translation gives CASSVASGVADTQYF.

The chain links TRBV10-3 to TRBJ2-7; D is unresolved. Germline V CDR1 and CDR2: ENHRY, SYGVKD. The CDR3 runs to 13 residues. V lost 0 bases and J 3 bases, leaving 6 bases between the germline ends. CDR3 DNA: TGTGCCATCAGTGAGTCAGGAATCTACGAGCAGTACTTC. Translation: CAISESGIYEQYF.

This clonotype turned up a few times. The chain employs TRBV3-1 and TRBJ2-6; D not resolved. The CDR3 runs to 15 residues. From germline, CDR1 is LGHDT and CDR2 YNNKEL (reference sequence). The V and J ends lost 0 bases and 4 bases respectively, with 7 bases between them. This chain's CDR3 is CASSQDRWGANVLTF. CDR3 in DNA: TGTGCCAGCAGCCAAGATCGCTGGGGGGCCAACGTCCTGACTTTC.

This clonotype appeared many times. The genes are TRBV5-1 and TRBJ1-4; 9 bases agree with TRBD1. Germline CDR1 reads SGHRS; CDR2 reads YFSETQ. The CDR3 runs 14 residues. The V and J ends lost 4 bases and 8 bases, in that order; junction bases with no gene match: 6. CDR3 coding DNA: TGCGCCAGCAGCAGATGGACAGGGGACGAAAAACTGTTTTTT. This codes for CASSRWTGDEKLFF.

There are a few counts of this clonotype. The rearrangement links TRBV4-3 to TRBJ2-7; D remains ambiguous. The V and J ends lost 1 base and 3 bases respectively, with 10 bases between them. Looked up from germline, CDR1 is LGHNA and CDR2 is YSLEER. The CDR3 totals 14 residues. DNA of the CDR3: TGCGCCAGCAGCCAAGGTTCATGGGACTACGAGCAGTACTTC. Translated: CASSQGSWDYEQYF.

This clonotype was recorded a few times. The chain employs TRBV7-8 and TRBJ1-4, with 7 bases identical to TRBD1. The CDR3 has 14 amino acids. J gave up 8 bases and V 7 bases, and 10 bases lay outside the gene matches. Germline V gives CDR1 SGHVS, CDR2 FQNEAQ. CDR3 bases: TGTGCCAGCATGGGCAGGACAGGCCTGGAAAAACTGTTTTTT. Protein: CASMGRTGLEKLFF.

A few counts support this clonotype. This sequence joins TRBV7-9 and TRBJ1-1; 8 nucleotides align to TRBD1. In germline, CDR1 is SEHNR, CDR2 FQNEAQ (reference sequence). The V and J ends lost 5 bases and 4 bases, in that order; junction bases with no gene match: 15. This CDR3 spans 17 amino acids. CDR3: CASSVGPPGGRGTEAFF. CDR3 nucleotides: TGTGCCAGCAGCGTCGGGCCCCCAGGGGGCCGAGGCACTGAAGCTTTCTTT. Supplemented by reference TRBV7-9 and TRBJ1-1, the full variable domain reads DTGVSQNPRHKITKRGQNVTFRCDPISEHNRLYWYRQTLGQGPEFLTYFQNEAQLEKSRLLSDRFSAERPKGSFSTLEIQRTEQGDSAMYLCASSVGPPGGRGTEAFFGQGTRLTVV.

This chain links TRBV28 with TRBJ2-3, with D perhaps being TRBD1 or TRBD2 (6 bases each). V was shortened by 7 bases and J by 0 bases, with 20 bases between the two germline ends. CDR3 size: 17 residues. Per germline, CDR1 MDHEN and CDR2 SYDVKM. This CDR3 reads CASTIGGGHTSTDTQYF. DNA for the CDR3: TGTGCCAGCACAATAGGAGGGGGGCACACTAGCACAGATACGCAGTATTTT.